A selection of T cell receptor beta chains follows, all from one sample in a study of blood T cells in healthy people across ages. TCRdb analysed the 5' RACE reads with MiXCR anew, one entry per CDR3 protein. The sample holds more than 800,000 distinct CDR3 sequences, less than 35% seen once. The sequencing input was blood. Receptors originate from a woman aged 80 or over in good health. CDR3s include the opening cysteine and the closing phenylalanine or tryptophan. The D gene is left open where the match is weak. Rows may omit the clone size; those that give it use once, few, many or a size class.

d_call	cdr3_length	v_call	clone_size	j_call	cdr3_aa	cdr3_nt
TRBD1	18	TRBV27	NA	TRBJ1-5	CASSLSGTGLIPTQPQHF	TGTGCCAGCAGTTTGTCCGGGACAGGGCTTATCCCAACTCAGCCCCAGCATTTT
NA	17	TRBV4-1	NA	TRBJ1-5	CASSQLVMLTVNQPQHF	TGCGCCAGCAGCCAATTAGTTATGCTCACTGTAAATCAGCCCCAGCATTTT
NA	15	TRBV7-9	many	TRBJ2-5	CASSLDRYREETQYF	TGTGCCAGCAGCTTAGATCGCTACAGGGAAGAGACCCAGTACTTC
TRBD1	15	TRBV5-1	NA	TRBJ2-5	CASTSGTANQETQYF	TGTGCCAGCACCTCGGGGACAGCGAACCAAGAGACCCAGTACTTC
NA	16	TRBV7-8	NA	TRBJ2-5	CASSPRVGGRQETQYF	TGTGCCAGCAGCCCACGGGTGGGGGGCCGTCAAGAGACCCAGTACTTC
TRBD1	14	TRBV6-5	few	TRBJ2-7	CASKSTGGSYEQYF	TGTGCCAGCAAATCGACAGGGGGCTCCTACGAGCAGTACTTC
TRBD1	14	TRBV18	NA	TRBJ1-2	CASSSTGTANSYTF	TGTGCCAGCTCATCGACCGGGACAGCCAATAGCTACACCTTC
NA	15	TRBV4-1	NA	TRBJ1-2	CASSQVSTGRYGYTF	TGCGCCAGCAGCCAAGTTTCGACAGGACGCTATGGCTACACCTTC
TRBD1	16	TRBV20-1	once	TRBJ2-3	CSASGARGISVDTQYF	TGCAGTGCTAGCGGCGCCAGGGGGATTTCGGTAGATACGCAGTATTTT
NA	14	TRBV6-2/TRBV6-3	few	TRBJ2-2	CASSRRGLVGELFF	TGTGCCAGCAGCCGGAGGGGGCTCGTAGGGGAGCTGTTTTTT
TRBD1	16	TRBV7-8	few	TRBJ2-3	CTSSMGTGTFGDTQYF	TGTACCAGCAGCATGGGGACAGGGACTTTCGGAGATACGCAGTATTTT
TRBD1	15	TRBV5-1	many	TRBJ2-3	CASSPGQGARDTQYF	TGCGCCAGCAGCCCGGGACAGGGGGCCAGGGATACGCAGTATTTT
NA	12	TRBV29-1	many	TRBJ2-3	CSVTASTDTQYF	TGCAGCGTGACAGCTAGCACAGATACGCAGTATTTT
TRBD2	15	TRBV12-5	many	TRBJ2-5	CASGLASGGGETQYF	TGTGCTAGTGGTTTGGCCAGCGGGGGCGGGGAGACCCAGTACTTC
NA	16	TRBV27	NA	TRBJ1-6	CASSLYGGLTYSPLHF	TGTGCCAGCAGTTTATACGGGGGATTGACTTATTCACCCCTCCACTTT
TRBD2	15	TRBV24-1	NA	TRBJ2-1	CATSDPGLGYNEQFF	TGTGCCACCAGTGACCCGGGACTAGGTTACAATGAGCAGTTCTTC
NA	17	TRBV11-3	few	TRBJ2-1	CASSYAATRDRTNEQFF	TGTGCCAGCAGCTACGCCGCTACCCGGGATCGTACCAATGAGCAGTTCTTC
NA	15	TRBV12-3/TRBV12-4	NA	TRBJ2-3	CASSQYRASADTQYF	TGTGCCAGCAGTCAATACAGGGCTAGCGCAGATACGCAGTATTTT